The present entry profiles one TCR beta chain with its context. Original data processing: Estimation of nucleated cell counts was performed using reference gene primer amplification. The data were produced by immunoSEQ multiplex PCR, yet TCRdb's version contains in-frame clones alone and is incomplete. D and trimming come from the DNA, and the V and J calls and clone size come from that table. The table has 150,000 to 200,000 clones, more than 85% seen once. This entry is derived from a study of blood T cell repertoires in COVID-19. Study details: Italy, Spain and the United States were the sources of the convalescent and acute COVID-19 samples. Sources were T cells, B-cell-depleted T cells, or PBMCs; the material itself was cDNA or gDNA.

This CDR3 has 15 amino acids. Germline V gene data show CDR1 as SNHLY and CDR2 as FYNNEI. Trimming took 1 base from V and 4 from J, leaving 13 bases between them. The sequencing sample was made of peripheral blood. The sequence was obtained from a man in his sixties or seventies with active or convalescent COVID-19. This chain uses TRBV2 with TRBJ1-1; D perhaps matches TRBD1 (5 bases). CDR3 DNA: TGTGCCAGCAGTGAAGGTTGGCGGGGGGGCACTGAAGCTTTCTTT. Its protein is CASSEGWRGGTEAFF.